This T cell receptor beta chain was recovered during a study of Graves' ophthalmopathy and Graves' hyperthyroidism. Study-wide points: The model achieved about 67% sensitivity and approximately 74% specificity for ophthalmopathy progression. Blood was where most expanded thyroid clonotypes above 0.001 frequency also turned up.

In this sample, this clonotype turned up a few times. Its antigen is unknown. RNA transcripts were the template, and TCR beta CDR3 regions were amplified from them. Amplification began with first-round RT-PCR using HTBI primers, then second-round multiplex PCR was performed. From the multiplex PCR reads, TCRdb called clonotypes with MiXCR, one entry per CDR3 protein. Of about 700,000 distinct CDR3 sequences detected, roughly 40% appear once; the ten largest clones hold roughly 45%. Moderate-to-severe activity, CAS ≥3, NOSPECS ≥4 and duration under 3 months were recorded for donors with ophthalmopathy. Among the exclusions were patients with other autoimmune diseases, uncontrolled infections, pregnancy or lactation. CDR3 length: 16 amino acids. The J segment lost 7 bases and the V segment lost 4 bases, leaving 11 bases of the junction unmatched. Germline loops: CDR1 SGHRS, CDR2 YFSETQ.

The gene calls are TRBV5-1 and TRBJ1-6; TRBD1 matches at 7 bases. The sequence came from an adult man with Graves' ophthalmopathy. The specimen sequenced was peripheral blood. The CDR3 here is CASSLNRGQRNSPLHF. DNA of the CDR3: TGCGCCAGCAGCCTAAACAGGGGACAACGGAATTCACCCCTCCACTTT.